The present entry profiles one T cell receptor (beta chain) with its context. Together with a sample-barcoded 5' primer, a J-beta primer mix was included in a second PCR lasting about 7 to 12 cycles. TCRdb re-called the 5' RACE reads through MiXCR, storing one row per CDR3 protein. The sample holds almost 1 million distinct CDR3 sequences, approximately 50% seen once. The CDR3 is made up of 14 amino acids. V gave up 3 bases and J gave up 0 bases, with 10 bases separating them. Germline CDR1 is SGHRS and CDR2 is YFSETQ. The data originate from a study of blood T cells in healthy people across ages. This receptor was obtained from a woman aged 60-75 years in good health. The V call is TRBV5-1, the J call TRBJ2-7; the D gene is possibly TRBD1 (6 bases). Sequenced input: blood. The CDR3 sequence: CASSWGTLSYEQYF. The DNA of the CDR3 is TGCGCCAGCAGCTGGGGGACACTCTCCTACGAGCAGTACTTC.